The 12 T cell receptor beta chains in this list originate from one sample, sequenced in a study of cytomegalovirus exposure and HLA in healthy donors. Researchers ran the PCR with 60 Vbeta and 13 Jbeta primers. Produced via immunoSEQ multiplex PCR; TCRdb's table is partial and in-frame only. This table has 150,000 to 180,000 clones, around 75% appearing once. Sequenced input: PBMCs. Receptors originate from a man aged 18 to 30 in good health and CMV-seronegative.

This chain uses TRBV6-5 with TRBJ2-7; D may be TRBD2 (5 bases). This CDR3 region has 14 residues. Per germline, CDR1 MNHEY and CDR2 SVGAGI. V was trimmed by 6 bases and J by 9 bases, leaving 21 bases between them. CDR3 coding DNA: TGTGCCAGCAGCTCACTTATGGGTAAGAGGGTGCAGTACTTC. Translating gives CASSSLMGKRVQYF.

The chain carries TRBV2 and TRBJ2-7, with 7 bases identical to TRBD2. Germline assignment: CDR1 SNHLY and CDR2 FYNNEI. This CDR3 contains 16 residues. J gave up 3 bases and V 4 bases, and 12 bases lay outside the gene matches. The CDR3 is CASSGIKEQRDYEQYF. The CDR3 DNA reads as TGTGCCAGCAGTGGCATCAAGGAGCAGCGGGACTACGAGCAGTACTTC.

The rearrangement joins TRBV9 to TRBJ2-1, with 7 bases lining up with TRBD1. With V trimmed by 3 bases and J by 0 bases, 3 bases remained unmatched. Germline values: CDR1 SGDLS, CDR2 YYNGEE. The CDR3 is 15 residues long. For the CDR3, the DNA is TGTGCCAGCAGCGCCGGGACAGACTCCTACAATGAGCAGTTCTTC. It is translated as CASSAGTDSYNEQFF.

J is TRBJ2-7 and V is TRBV14, with 9 bases that match TRBD1. With V trimmed by 4 bases and J by 5 bases, 6 bases remained unmatched. This CDR3 has 14 amino acids. CDR1 is SGHDN, CDR2 FVKESK, per germline. The CDR3 loop is CASSLVRTGDEQYF. CDR3 bases: TGTGCCAGCAGCCTTGTAAGGACAGGGGACGAGCAGTACTTC.

The chain uses TRBV7-6 and TRBJ2-1, with 12 bases aligning to TRBD2. The V gene end was trimmed by 5 bases and the J gene end by 4 bases; junction bases not matched to a gene: 3. Germline CDR1 SGHVS, CDR2 FNYEAQ. This CDR3 comprises 15 residues. In nucleotides, the CDR3 is TGTGCCAGCAGCAAACTAGCGGGAGGTTACAATGAGCAGTTCTTC. Translated, it gives CASSKLAGGYNEQFF.

The V gene is TRBV10-3, the J gene TRBJ2-2; weak D call: TRBD2 (6 bases). This CDR3 has 17 residues. V lost 0 bases to trimming and J lost 1 base, with 12 bases between them. Germline CDR1 reads ENHRY; CDR2 reads SYGVKD. The CDR3, as DNA: TGTGCCATCAGTGAGTCGACGGGAGCTCGGAACACCGGGGAGCTGTTTTTT. Translation: CAISESTGARNTGELFF.

This clone occurred a few times. The junction departs from germline at one end; a sequencing error may be responsible. The gene calls are TRBV4-1 and TRBJ2-5; D not resolved. The CDR3 covers 8 residues. CDR1 is MGHRA, CDR2 YSYEKL, per germline. The CDR3 region has the DNA TGCGCCAGCAGCCAGGCGGACTTC. Its protein is CASSQADF.

J is TRBJ1-1 and V is TRBV6-5; TRBD1 might be the D (5 bases). The CDR3 contains 14 residues. Looked up from germline, CDR1 is MNHEY and CDR2 is SVGAGI. V lost 7 bases to trimming and J lost 5 bases, with 17 bases between them. CDR3 in DNA: TGTGCCAGCAACTTCCAGGGATTTGATACTGAAGCTTTCTTT. It encodes CASNFQGFDTEAFF.

In its sample, this clone was seen a few times. The rearrangement links TRBV7-9 to TRBJ2-1, with 11 positions matching TRBD1. Germline loops: CDR1 SEHNR, CDR2 FQNEAQ (reference sequence). The CDR3 is 17 residues long. With V trimmed by 2 bases and J by 6 bases, 9 bases remained unmatched. The CDR3 DNA reads as TGTGCCAGCAGCTTACGCGGACAGGGGGCGAATTCCAATGAGCAGTTCTTC. This codes for CASSLRGQGANSNEQFF.

The V gene is TRBV9, the J gene TRBJ2-3; 11 nucleotides line up with TRBD1. The CDR3 covers 16 residues. Germline assignment: CDR1 SGDLS and CDR2 YYNGEE. With 4 bases clipped from V and 6 bases from J, the junction kept 10 bases outside the gene matches. CDR3 loop: CASSLGQGAPLDTQYF. The CDR3 nucleotides read TGTGCCAGCAGCTTAGGACAGGGGGCTCCCCTGGATACGCAGTATTTT.

The chain carries TRBV14 and TRBJ2-7; a possible D gene is TRBD2 (5 bases). This CDR3 has 12 amino acids. Germline V CDR1 and CDR2: SGHDN, FVKESK. With 7 bases removed from V and 0 bases from J, the gap between germline ends came to 7 bases. The CDR3 reads CASTGNSYEQYF. CDR3 coding DNA: TGTGCCAGCACCGGGAACTCCTACGAGCAGTACTTC.

This clone was observed a single time. The V gene is TRBV28, the J gene TRBJ2-7, with TRBD1 identical over 8 bases. The CDR3 spans 15 residues. V shed 5 bases and J 6 bases; nucleotides not matched to a gene: 12. The germline V gene has CDR1 MDHEN and CDR2 SYDVKM. As DNA, the CDR3 is TGTGCCAGCAGTCCATCTGGACAGGGTCGTGGCGAGCAGTACTTC. Its translation: CASSPSGQGRGEQYF.